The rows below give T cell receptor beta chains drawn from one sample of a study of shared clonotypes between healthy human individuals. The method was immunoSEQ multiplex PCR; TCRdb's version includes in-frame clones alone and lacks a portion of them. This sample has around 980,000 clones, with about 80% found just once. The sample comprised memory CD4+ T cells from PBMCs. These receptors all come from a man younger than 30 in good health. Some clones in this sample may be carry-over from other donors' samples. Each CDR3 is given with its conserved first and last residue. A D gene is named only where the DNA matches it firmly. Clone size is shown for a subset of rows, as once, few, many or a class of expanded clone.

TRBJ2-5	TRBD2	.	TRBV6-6	CASSYGSREGTQYF	TGTGCCAGCAGTTATGGTTCCCGGGAGGGGACCCAGTACTTC
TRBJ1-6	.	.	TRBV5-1	CASSLVSSGSPLHF	TGCGCCAGCAGCTTGGTTTCTTCGGGATCACCCCTCCACTTT
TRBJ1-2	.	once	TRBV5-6	CASSRVGVYGYTF	TGTGCCAGCAGCCGAGTTGGGGTCTATGGCTACACCTTC
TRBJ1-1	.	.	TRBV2	CASFREEGTEAFF	TGTGCCAGCTTCAGGGAAGAAGGCACTGAAGCTTTCTTT
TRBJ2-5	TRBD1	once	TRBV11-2	CASSLDGRGQETQYF	TGTGCCAGCAGCTTAGACGGCAGGGGGCAAGAGACCCAGTACTTC
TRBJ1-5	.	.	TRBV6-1	CASSERPQPQHF	TGTGCCAGCAGTGAGCGGCCCCAGCCCCAGCATTTT
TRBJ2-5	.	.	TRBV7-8	CASTSAPRGQETQYF	TGTGCCAGCACCTCCGCCCCCAGAGGACAAGAGACCCAGTACTTC
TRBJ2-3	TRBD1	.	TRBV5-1	CASSLLQGADTQYF	TGCGCCAGCAGCCTCTTACAGGGGGCAGATACGCAGTATTTT
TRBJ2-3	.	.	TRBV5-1	CASSAEGSYTDTQYF	TGCGCCAGCAGCGCCGAGGGCAGCTACACAGATACGCAGTATTTT
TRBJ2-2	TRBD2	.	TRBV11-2	CASSYLLAGALAGELFF	TGTGCCAGCAGCTACCTACTAGCGGGAGCCTTAGCTGGGGAGCTGTTTTTT
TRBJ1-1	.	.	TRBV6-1	CASRSRADTEAFF	TGTGCCAGCAGGAGCCGGGCCGACACTGAAGCTTTCTTT
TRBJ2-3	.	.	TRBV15	CATSRGSDTQYF	TGTGCCACCAGCAGGGGAAGTGATACGCAGTATTTT
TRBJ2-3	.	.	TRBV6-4	CASSGGRVKDTDTQYF	TGTGCCAGCAGTGGTGGGCGGGTAAAAGACACAGATACGCAGTATTTT
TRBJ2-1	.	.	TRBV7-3	CASRGEGNEQFF	TGTGCCAGCAGGGGCGAGGGCAATGAGCAGTTCTTC
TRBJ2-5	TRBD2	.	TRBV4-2	CASSQEGGLAGAETQYF	TGTGCCAGCAGCCAAGAGGGCGGTCTAGCGGGAGCAGAGACCCAGTACTTC
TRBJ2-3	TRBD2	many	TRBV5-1	CASSLTGGGTDTQYF	TGCGCCAGCAGCTTGACGGGAGGGGGCACAGATACGCAGTATTTT
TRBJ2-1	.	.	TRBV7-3	CASSLIHNNEQFF	TGTGCCAGCAGCTTAATCCATAATAATGAGCAGTTCTTC